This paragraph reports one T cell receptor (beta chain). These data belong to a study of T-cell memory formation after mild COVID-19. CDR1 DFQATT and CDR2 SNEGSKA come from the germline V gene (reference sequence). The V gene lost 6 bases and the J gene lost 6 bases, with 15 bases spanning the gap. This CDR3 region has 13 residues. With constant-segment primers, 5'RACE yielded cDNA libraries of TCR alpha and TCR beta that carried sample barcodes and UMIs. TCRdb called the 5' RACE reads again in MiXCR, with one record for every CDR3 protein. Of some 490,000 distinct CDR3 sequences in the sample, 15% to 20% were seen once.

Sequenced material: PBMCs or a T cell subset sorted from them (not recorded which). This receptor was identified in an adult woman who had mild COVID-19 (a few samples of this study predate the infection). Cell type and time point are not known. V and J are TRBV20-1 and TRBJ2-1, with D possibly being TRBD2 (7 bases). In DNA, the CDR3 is TGCAGTGCACGGGGGGCGGGGACCAATGAGCAGTTCTTC. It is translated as CSARGAGTNEQFF.